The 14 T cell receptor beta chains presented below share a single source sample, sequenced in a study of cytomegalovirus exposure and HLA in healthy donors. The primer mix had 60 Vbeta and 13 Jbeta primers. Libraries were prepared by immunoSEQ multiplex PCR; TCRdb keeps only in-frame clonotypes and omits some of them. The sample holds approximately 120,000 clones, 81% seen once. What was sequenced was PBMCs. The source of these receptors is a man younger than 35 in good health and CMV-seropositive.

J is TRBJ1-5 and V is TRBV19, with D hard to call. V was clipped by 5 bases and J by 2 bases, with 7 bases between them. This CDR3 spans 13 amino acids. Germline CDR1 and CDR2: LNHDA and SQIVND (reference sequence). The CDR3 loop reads CASSEVGNQPQHF. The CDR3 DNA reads TGTGCCAGTAGTGAAGTAGGCAATCAGCCCCAGCATTTT. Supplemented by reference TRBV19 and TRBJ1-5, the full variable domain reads DGGITQSPKYLFRKEGQNVTLSCEQNLNHDAMYWYRQDPGQGLRLIYYSQIVNDFQKGDIAEGYSVSREKKESFPLTVTSAQKNPTAFYLCASSEVGNQPQHFGDGTRLSIL.

The CDR3 DNA is TGTGCCACAGGGGACCTCGGACAGGGGAGTCCACCCCTCCACTTT. Protein product: CATGDLGQGSPPLHF. The J gene is TRBJ1-6, the V gene TRBV6-6, with 9 bases aligning to TRBD1. After removal of 10 bases from V and 11 bases from J, the junction contained 15 bases not matched to a gene. The CDR3 runs 15 residues. Germline values: CDR1 MNHNY, CDR2 SVGAGI (reference sequence).

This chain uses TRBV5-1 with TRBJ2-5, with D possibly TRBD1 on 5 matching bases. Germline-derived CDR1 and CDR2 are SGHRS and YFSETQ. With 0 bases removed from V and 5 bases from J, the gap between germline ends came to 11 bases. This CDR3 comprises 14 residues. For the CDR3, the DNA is TGCGCCAGCAGCTTGGTGGGGCTGGCGGAGACCCAGTACTTC. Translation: CASSLVGLAETQYF.

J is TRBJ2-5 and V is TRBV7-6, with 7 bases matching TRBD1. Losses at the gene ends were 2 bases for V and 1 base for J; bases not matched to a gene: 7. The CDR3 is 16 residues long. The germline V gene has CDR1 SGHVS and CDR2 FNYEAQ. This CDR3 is CASSLSRTGGQETQYF. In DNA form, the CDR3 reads TGTGCCAGCAGCTTATCCCGGACAGGCGGCCAAGAGACCCAGTACTTC.

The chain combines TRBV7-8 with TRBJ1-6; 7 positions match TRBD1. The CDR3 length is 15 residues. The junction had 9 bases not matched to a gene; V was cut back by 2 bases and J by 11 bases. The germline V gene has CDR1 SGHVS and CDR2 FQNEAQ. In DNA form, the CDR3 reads TGTGCCAGCAGCTTACGGGTGGCACAGGGGCCACCCCTCCACTTT. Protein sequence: CASSLRVAQGPPLHF.

CDR3 nucleotides: TGTGCCGTTCTTTTGGCAGGGGCGATGAACACTGAAGCTTTCTTT. This translates into CAVLLAGAMNTEAFF. This chain joins TRBV30 and TRBJ1-1; D might be TRBD1 (6 bases). V lost 8 bases, J lost 0 bases, and 19 bases lay in between. The CDR3 is 15 residues long. Germline values: CDR1 GTSNPN, CDR2 SVGIG (reference sequence).

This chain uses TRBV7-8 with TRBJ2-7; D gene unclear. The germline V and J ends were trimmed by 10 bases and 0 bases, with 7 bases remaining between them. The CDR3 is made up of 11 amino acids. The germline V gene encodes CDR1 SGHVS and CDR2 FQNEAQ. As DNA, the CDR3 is TGTGCCACCGCGGCCTCCTACGAGCAGTACTTC. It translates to CATAASYEQYF. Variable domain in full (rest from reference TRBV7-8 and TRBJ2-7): GAGVSQSPRYKVAKRGQDVALRCDPISGHVSLFWYQQALGQGPEFLTYFQNEAQLDKSGLPSDRFFAERPEGSVSTLKIQRTQQEDSAVYLCATAASYEQYFGPGTRLTVT.

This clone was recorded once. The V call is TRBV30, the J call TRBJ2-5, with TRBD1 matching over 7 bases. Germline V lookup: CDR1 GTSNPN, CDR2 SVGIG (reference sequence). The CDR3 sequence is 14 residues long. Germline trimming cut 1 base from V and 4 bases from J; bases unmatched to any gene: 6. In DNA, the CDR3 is TGTGCCTGGAGTGGCCGACAGGGTAGAGAGACCCAGTACTTC. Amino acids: CAWSGRQGRETQYF.

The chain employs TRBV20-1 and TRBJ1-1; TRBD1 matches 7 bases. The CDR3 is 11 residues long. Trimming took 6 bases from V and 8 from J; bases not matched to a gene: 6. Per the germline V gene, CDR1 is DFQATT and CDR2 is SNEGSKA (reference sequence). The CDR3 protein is CSAAQGGEAFF. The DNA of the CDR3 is TGCAGTGCAGCGCAGGGGGGCGAAGCTTTCTTT.

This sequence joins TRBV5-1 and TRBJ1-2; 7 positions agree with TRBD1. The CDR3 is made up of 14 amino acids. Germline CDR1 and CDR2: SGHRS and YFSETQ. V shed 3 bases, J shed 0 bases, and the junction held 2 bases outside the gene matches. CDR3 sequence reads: CASSYGTANYGYTF. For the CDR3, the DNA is TGCGCCAGCAGCTACGGGACAGCTAACTATGGCTACACCTTC.

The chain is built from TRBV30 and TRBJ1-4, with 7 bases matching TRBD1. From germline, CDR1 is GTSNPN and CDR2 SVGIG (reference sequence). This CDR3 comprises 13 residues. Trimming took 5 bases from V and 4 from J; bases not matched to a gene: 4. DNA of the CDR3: TGTGCCTGGGAGGGACAGAGTAATGAAAAACTGTTTTTT. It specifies CAWEGQSNEKLFF. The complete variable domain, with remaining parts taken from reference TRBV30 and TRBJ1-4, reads SQTIHQWPATLVQPVGSPLSLECTVEGTSNPNLYWYRQAAGRGLQLLFYSVGIGQISSEVPQNLSASRPQDRQFILSSKKLLLSDSGFYLCAWEGQSNEKLFFGSGTQLSVL.

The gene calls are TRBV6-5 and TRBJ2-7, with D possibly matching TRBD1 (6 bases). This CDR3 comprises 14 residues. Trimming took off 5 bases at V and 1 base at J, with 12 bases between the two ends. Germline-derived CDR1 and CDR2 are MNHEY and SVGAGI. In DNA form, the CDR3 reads TGTGCCAGCAGTGGGGCGGACAGTTCCTACGAGCAGTACTTC. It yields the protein CASSGADSSYEQYF.

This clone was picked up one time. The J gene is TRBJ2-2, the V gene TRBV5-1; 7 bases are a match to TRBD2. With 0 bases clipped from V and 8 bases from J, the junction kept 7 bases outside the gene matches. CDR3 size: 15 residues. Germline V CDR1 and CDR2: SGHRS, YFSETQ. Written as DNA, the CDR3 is TGCGCCAGCAGCTTGGGCCCAGCGGGAAGTGGGGAGCTGTTTTTT. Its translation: CASSLGPAGSGELFF.

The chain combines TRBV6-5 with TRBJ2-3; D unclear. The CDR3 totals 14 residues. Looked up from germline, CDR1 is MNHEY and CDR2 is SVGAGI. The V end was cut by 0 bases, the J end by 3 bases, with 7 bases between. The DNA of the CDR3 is TGTGCCAGCAGTTACTCGAGTAGTACAGATACGCAGTATTTT. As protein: CASSYSSSTDTQYF.